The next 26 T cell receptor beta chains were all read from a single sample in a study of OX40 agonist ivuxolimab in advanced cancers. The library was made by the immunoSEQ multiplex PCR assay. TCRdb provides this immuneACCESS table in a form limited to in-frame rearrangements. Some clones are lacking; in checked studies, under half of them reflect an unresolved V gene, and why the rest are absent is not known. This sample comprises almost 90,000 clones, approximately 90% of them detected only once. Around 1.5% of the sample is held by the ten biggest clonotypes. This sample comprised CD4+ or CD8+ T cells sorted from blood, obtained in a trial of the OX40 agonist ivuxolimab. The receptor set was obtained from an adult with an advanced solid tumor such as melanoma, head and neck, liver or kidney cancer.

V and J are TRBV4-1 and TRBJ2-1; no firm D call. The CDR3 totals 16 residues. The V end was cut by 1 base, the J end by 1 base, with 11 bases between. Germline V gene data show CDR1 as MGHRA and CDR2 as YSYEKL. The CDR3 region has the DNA TGCGCCAGCAGCCAAGGTATCGTGGGGTCCTACAATGAGCAGTTCTTC. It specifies CASSQGIVGSYNEQFF.

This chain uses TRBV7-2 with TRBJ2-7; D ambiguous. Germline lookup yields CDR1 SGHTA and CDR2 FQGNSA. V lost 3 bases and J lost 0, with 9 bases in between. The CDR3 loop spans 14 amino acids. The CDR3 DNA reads TGTGCCAGCAGCTTTTCCCCGAGCTCCTACGAGCAGTACTTC. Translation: CASSFSPSSYEQYF.

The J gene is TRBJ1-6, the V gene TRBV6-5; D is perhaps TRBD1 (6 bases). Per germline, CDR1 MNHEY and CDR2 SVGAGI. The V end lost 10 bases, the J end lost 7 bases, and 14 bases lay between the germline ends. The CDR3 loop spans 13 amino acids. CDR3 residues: CATRRGANSPLHF. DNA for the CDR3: TGTGCCACCCGGAGGGGGGCCAATTCACCCCTCCACTTT.

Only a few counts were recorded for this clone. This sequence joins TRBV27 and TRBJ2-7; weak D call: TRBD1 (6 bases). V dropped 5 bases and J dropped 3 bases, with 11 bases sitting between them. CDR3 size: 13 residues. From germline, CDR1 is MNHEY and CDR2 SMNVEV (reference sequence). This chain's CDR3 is CASSIGQNYEQYF. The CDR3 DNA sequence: TGTGCCAGCAGTATAGGACAGAACTACGAGCAGTACTTC.

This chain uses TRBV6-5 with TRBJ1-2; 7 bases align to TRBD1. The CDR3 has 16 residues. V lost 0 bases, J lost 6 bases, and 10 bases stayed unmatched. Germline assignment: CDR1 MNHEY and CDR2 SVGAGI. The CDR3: CASSYSTGSRRDGYTF. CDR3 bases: TGTGCCAGCAGTTACTCGACAGGGTCCCGACGGGATGGCTACACCTTC.

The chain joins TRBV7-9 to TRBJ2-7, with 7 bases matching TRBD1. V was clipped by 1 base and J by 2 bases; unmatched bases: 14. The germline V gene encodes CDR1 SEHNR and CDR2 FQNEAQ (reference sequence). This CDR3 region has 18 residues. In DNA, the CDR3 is TGTGCCAGCAGCTTAGGGATCTATTCCGGGACAGAAACCTACGAGCAGTACTTC. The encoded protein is CASSLGIYSGTETYEQYF.

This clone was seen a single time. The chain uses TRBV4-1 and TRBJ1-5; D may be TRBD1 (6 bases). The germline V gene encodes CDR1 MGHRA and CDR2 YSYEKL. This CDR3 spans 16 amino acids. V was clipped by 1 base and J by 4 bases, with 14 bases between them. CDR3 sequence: CASSQGADSPNQPQHF. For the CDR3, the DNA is TGCGCCAGCAGCCAAGGGGCGGACAGCCCGAATCAGCCCCAGCATTTT.

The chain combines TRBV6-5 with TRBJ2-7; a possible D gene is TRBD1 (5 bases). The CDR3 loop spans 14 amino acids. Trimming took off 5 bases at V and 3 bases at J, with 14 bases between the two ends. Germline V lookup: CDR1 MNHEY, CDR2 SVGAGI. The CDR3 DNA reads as TGTGCCAGCAGTGATCAGGGATTTAGCTACGAGCAGTACTTC. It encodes CASSDQGFSYEQYF.

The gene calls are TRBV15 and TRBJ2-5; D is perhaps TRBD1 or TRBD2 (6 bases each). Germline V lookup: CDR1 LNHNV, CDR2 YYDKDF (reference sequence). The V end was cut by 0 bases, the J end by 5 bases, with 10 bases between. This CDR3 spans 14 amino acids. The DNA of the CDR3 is TGTGCCACCAGCAGAGATAGGGGGGCCGAGACCCAGTACTTC. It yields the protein CATSRDRGAETQYF.

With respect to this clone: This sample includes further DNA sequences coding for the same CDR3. This CDR3 is CASSFGQEGGYTF. CDR3 bases: TGTGCCAGCAGCTTTGGACAGGAGGGGGGCTACACCTTC. The chain combines TRBV7-9 with TRBJ1-2, with 7 bases matching TRBD1. The V and J ends lost 3 bases and 8 bases, in that order; junction bases with no gene match: 6. The CDR3 is 13 residues long. Looked up from germline, CDR1 is SEHNR and CDR2 is FQNEAQ (reference sequence).

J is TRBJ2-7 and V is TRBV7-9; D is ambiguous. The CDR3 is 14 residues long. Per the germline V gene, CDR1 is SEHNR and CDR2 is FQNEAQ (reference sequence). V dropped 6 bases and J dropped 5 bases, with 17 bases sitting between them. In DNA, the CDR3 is TGTGCCAGCAGGACGGACCCCCTACGCGACGAGCAGTACTTC. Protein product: CASRTDPLRDEQYF.

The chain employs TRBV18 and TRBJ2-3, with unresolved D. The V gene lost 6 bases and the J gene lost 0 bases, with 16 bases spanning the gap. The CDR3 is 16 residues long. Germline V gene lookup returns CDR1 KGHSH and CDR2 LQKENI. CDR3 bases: TGTGCCAGCTCTGAGGTTAACGACGCTAGCACAGATACGCAGTATTTT. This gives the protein CASSEVNDASTDTQYF. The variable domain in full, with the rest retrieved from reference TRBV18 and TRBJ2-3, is NAGVMQNPRHLVRRRGQEARLRCSPMKGHSHVYWYRQLPEEGLKFMVYLQKENIIDESGMPKERFSAEFPKEGPSILRIQQVVRGDSAAYFCASSEVNDASTDTQYFGPGTRLTVL.

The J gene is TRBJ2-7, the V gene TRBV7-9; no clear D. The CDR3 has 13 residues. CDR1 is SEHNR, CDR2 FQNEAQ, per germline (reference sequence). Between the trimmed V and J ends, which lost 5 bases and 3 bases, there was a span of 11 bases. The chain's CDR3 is CASSPPGGYEQYF. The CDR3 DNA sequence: TGTGCCAGCAGCCCCCCGGGCGGCTACGAGCAGTACTTC.

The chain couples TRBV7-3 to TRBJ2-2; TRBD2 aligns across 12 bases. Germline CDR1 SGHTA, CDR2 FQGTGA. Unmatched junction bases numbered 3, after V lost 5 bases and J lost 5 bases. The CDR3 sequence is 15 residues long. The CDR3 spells CASSQGLAGTGELFF. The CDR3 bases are TGTGCCAGCAGCCAAGGACTAGCGGGGACCGGGGAGCTGTTTTTT.

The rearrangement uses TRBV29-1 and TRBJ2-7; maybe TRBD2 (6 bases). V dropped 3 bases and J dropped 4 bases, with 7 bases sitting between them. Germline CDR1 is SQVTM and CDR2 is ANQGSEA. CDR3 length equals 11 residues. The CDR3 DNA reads TGCAGCGTTGATGGAGGGTACGAGCAGTACTTC. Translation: CSVDGGYEQYF.

CDR3 amino acids: CASSVGGAGNTIYF. The DNA of the CDR3 is TGTGCCAGCAGCGTAGGGGGCGCTGGAAACACCATATATTTT. The chain joins TRBV9 to TRBJ1-3, with D maybe TRBD1 (5 bases). CDR3 length: 14 residues. V gave up 0 bases and J gave up 2 bases, with 6 bases separating them. Germline V gene sequence: CDR1 SGDLS, CDR2 YYNGEE.

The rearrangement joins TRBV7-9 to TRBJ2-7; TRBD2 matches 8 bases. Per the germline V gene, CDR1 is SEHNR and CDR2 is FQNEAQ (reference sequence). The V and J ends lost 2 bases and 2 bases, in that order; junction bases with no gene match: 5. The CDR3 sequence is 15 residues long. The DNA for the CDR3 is TGTGCCAGCAGCTTATCCGGGACTAGTGCCTACGAGCAGTACTTC. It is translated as CASSLSGTSAYEQYF.

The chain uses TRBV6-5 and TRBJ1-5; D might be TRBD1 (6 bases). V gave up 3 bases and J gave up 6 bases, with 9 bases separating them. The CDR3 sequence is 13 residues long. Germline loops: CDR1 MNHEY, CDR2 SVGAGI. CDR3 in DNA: TGTGCCAGCAGTTATAACAGGGTTCAGCCCCAGCATTTT. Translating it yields CASSYNRVQPQHF.

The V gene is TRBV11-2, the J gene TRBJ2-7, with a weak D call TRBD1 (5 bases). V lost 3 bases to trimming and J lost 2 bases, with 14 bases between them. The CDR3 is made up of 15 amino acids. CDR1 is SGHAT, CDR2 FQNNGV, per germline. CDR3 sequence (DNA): TGTGCCAGCAGCTTCGACAGTGATCGGACCTACGAGCAGTACTTC. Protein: CASSFDSDRTYEQYF.

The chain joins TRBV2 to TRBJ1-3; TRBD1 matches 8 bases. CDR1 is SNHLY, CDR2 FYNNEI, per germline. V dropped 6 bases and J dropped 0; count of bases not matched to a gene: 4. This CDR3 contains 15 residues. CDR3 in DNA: TGTGCCAGCAGGGATACAGGGGGCTCTGGAAACACCATATATTTT. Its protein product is CASRDTGGSGNTIYF.

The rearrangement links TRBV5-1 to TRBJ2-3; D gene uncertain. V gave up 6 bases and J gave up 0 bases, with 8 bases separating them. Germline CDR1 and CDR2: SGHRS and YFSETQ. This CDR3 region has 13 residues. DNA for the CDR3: TGCGCCAGCAACATAGGTAGCACAGATACGCAGTATTTT. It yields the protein CASNIGSTDTQYF.

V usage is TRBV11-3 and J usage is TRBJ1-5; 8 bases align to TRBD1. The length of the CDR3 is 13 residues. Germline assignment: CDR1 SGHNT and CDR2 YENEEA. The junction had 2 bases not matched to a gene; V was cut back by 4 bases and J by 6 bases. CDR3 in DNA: TGTGCCAGCAGCTCGGACAGGGCTCAGCCCCAGCATTTT. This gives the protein CASSSDRAQPQHF.

The CDR3 loop is CASSIGAEYGYTF. DNA for the CDR3: TGTGCCAGTAGTATTGGGGCTGAATATGGCTACACCTTC. The rearrangement links TRBV19 to TRBJ1-2, with TRBD1 as a possible D gene (5 bases). The CDR3 consists of 13 residues. Germline V gene data show CDR1 as LNHDA and CDR2 as SQIVND (reference sequence). Trimming shortened V by 3 bases and J by 5 bases, and 10 bases separated the two germline ends. The entire variable domain, with the rest obtained from reference TRBV19 and TRBJ1-2, is as follows: DGGITQSPKYLFRKEGQNVTLSCEQNLNHDAMYWYRQDPGQGLRLIYYSQIVNDFQKGDIAEGYSVSREKKESFPLTVTSAQKNPTAFYLCASSIGAEYGYTFGSGTRLTVV.

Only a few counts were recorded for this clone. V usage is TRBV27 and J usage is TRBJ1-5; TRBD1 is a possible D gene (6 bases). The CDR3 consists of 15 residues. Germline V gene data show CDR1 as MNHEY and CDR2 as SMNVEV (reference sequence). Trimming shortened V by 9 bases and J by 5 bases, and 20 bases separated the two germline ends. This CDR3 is CASRLKGQYDQPQHF. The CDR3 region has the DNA TGTGCCAGTAGGTTAAAAGGACAGTACGATCAGCCCCAGCATTTT.

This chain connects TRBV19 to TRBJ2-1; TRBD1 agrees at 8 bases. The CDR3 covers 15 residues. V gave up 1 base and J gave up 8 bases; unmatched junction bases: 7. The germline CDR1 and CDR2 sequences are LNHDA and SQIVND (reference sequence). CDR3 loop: CASSIGVGTGDEQFF. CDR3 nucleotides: TGTGCCAGTAGTATAGGGGTGGGGACAGGCGATGAGCAGTTCTTC.

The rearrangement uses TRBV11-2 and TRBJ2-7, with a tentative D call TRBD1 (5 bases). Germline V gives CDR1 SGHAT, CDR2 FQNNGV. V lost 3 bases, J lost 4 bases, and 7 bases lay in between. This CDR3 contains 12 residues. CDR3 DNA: TGTGCCAGCAGCTTCAGGGTGTACGAGCAGTACTTC. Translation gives CASSFRVYEQYF.